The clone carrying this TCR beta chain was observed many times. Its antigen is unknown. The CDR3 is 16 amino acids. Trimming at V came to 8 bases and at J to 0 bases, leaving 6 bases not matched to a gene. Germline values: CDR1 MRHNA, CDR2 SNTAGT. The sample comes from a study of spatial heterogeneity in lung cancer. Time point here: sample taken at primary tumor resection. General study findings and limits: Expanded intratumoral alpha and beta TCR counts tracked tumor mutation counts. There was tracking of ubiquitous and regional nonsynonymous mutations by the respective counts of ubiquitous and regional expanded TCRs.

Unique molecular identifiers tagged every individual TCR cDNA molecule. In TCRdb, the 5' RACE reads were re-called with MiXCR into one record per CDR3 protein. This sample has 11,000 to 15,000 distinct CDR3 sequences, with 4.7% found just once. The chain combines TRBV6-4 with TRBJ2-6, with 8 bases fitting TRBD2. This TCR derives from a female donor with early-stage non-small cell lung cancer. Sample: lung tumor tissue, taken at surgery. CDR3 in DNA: TGTGCCAGCTCCCGGGAGGGAAACTCTGGGGCCAACGTCCTGACTTTC. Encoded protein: CASSREGNSGANVLTF.